Shown below are 32 T cell receptor beta chains from a single sample sequenced in a study of shared clonotypes between healthy human individuals. TCRdb's table, derived via immunoSEQ multiplex PCR, lists solely in-frame clones and lacks some. This sample carries about 2.4 million clones, roughly nine tenths of them seen once, and the ten largest clones take about 0.13%. Material for sequencing was naive CD4+ T cells sorted from blood. Noted subset: CD45RA+ positively selected. These receptors all stem from a man aged 18 to 30 in good health.

V gene TRBV19 combines with J gene TRBJ2-3; D may match TRBD1 or TRBD2 (7 bases each). V lost 7 bases, J lost 1 base, and 15 bases lay in between. The CDR3 loop spans 15 amino acids. Per the germline V gene, CDR1 is LNHDA and CDR2 is SQIVND (reference sequence). The CDR3 loop is CASTRGSGGTDTQYF. DNA for the CDR3: TGTGCCAGTACCAGGGGGAGCGGGGGCACAGATACGCAGTATTTT.

This clone occurred once. The gene calls are TRBV5-1 and TRBJ1-2; D gene ambiguous. The V end lost 0 bases, the J end lost 6 bases, and 15 bases lay between the germline ends. CDR3 length: 15 amino acids. Germline V lookup: CDR1 SGHRS, CDR2 YFSETQ. The CDR3 spells CASSLEHPAINGYTF. CDR3 DNA sequence: TGCGCCAGCAGCTTGGAACACCCGGCTATAAATGGCTACACCTTC.

The chain joins TRBV27 to TRBJ1-2; no reliable D call. Trimming took off 7 bases at V and 4 bases at J, with 13 bases between the two ends. CDR3 length: 13 residues. Germline lookup yields CDR1 MNHEY and CDR2 SMNVEV (reference sequence). The CDR3 region has the DNA TGTGCCAGCACCGGCAATCTGGGCTATGGCTACACCTTC. Its translation: CASTGNLGYGYTF.

The chain employs TRBV5-5 and TRBJ1-2; no clear D. The CDR3 has 15 amino acids. The germline CDR1 and CDR2 sequences are SGHKS and YYEKEE (reference sequence). Between the trimmed V and J ends, which lost 4 bases and 4 bases, there was a span of 17 bases. CDR3 in amino acids: CASSDGGNEGYGYTF. The CDR3 DNA follows: TGTGCCAGCAGCGATGGCGGGAATGAGGGCTATGGCTACACCTTC.

The chain uses TRBV7-9 and TRBJ2-1, with TRBD2 matching 14 bases. This CDR3 has 18 amino acids. The germline V gene has CDR1 SEHNR and CDR2 FQNEAQ (reference sequence). V shed 4 bases and J 3 bases; nucleotides not matched to a gene: 8. The CDR3 region is CASSSGGLAGAHYNEQFF. CDR3 sequence (DNA): TGTGCCAGCAGCTCAGGGGGACTAGCGGGAGCTCACTACAATGAGCAGTTCTTC.

This chain connects TRBV27 to TRBJ2-7, with a tentative D call TRBD1 (5 bases). V was clipped by 3 bases and J by 4 bases, with 13 bases between them. The CDR3 length is 14 residues. Germline loops: CDR1 MNHEY, CDR2 SMNVEV (reference sequence). CDR3 residues: CASSFLDRAYEQYF. In nucleotides, the CDR3 is TGTGCCAGCAGTTTCCTTGACAGAGCTTACGAGCAGTACTTC.

In regard to this clone: This specimen includes other DNA sequences encoding the same CDR3. CDR3 DNA: TGTGCCTGGAGCCGGGCTTCCTACGAGCAGTACTTC. Residues: CAWSRASYEQYF. The chain has TRBV30 and TRBJ2-7, with D unresolved. The CDR3 length is 12 residues. The V end was cut by 3 bases, the J end by 1 base, with 7 bases between. Germline lookup yields CDR1 GTSNPN and CDR2 SVGIG (reference sequence).

This chain links TRBV7-9 with TRBJ2-5; D gene ambiguous. Matching the DNA end better, TRBJ2-7 makes the J call doubtful. CDR1 is SEHNR and CDR2 is FQNEAQ in the germline V gene (reference sequence). This CDR3 comprises 14 residues. CDR3 loop: CASSLAQATYEQYF. The CDR3 DNA sequence: TGTGCCAGCAGCTTAGCTCAGGCTACCTACGAGCAGTACTTC.

This chain connects TRBV6-5 to TRBJ2-7; 8 positions agree with TRBD1. Germline assignment: CDR1 MNHEY and CDR2 SVGAGI. The V and J ends lost 8 bases and 5 bases, in that order; junction bases with no gene match: 8. CDR3 length: 13 residues. The CDR3 nucleotides are TGTGCCAGCGGAAGGACAGGGAGCCACGAGCAGTACTTC. Its translation: CASGRTGSHEQYF.

This rearrangement joins TRBV2 to TRBJ1-6, with a weak D call TRBD1 (5 bases). The germline V gene has CDR1 SNHLY and CDR2 FYNNEI. Trimming removed 10 bases from V and 0 bases from J, with 10 bases in between. The CDR3 extends over 14 amino acids. CDR3 region: CATRVYSYNSPLHF. The CDR3 DNA is TGTGCCACCAGGGTCTACTCCTATAATTCACCCCTCCACTTT.

V usage is TRBV19 and J usage is TRBJ1-3, with 11 bases matching TRBD1. The V gene's germline CDR1 is LNHDA and CDR2 SQIVND (reference sequence). The CDR3 spans 15 residues. Trimming cost V 8 bases and J 2 bases; bases outside gene matches: 5. The CDR3 loop reads CASGGQGVAGNTIYF. The DNA of the CDR3 is TGTGCCAGTGGGGGACAGGGGGTCGCTGGAAACACCATATATTTT.

The genes are TRBV15 and TRBJ1-6; 9 bases line up with TRBD1. Germline CDR1 LNHNV, CDR2 YYDKDF (reference sequence). With 7 bases clipped from V and 10 bases from J, the junction kept 5 bases outside the gene matches. This CDR3 comprises 13 residues. CDR3 sequence: CATNTGGTSPLHF. CDR3 DNA sequence: TGTGCCACCAACACAGGGGGCACGTCACCCCTCCACTTT. The full variable domain, its missing parts supplied by reference TRBV15 and TRBJ1-6, is DAMVIQNPRYQVTQFGKPVTLSCSQTLNHNVMYWYQQKSSQAPKLLFHYYDKDFNNEADTPDNFQSRRPNTSFCFLDIRSPGLGDTAMYLCATNTGGTSPLHFGNGTRLTVT.

Here the CDR3 reads CASSTGLLPLHF. Here the CDR3 DNA reads TGTGCCAGCAGTACAGGCCTTTTACCCCTCCACTTT. This chain links TRBV6-6 with TRBJ1-6, with a weak D call TRBD1 (5 bases). The V gene's germline CDR1 is MNHNY and CDR2 SVGAGI (reference sequence). Trimming pared 5 bases from V and 12 bases from J, leaving 11 bases between. This CDR3 has 12 residues.

The chain uses TRBV5-4 and TRBJ1-2, with 9 bases aligning to TRBD1. The V gene's germline CDR1 is SGHNT and CDR2 YYREEE (reference sequence). The CDR3 extends over 15 amino acids. Trimming at V came to 2 bases and at J to 5 bases, leaving 7 bases not matched to a gene. The CDR3 sequence: CASSFRDRVGYGYTF. CDR3 nucleotide sequence: TGTGCCAGCAGCTTCCGGGACAGGGTAGGGTATGGCTACACCTTC.

With regard to this clone: The same CDR3 can be traced to other DNA sequences in this sample. The chain has TRBV6-6 and TRBJ2-3; TRBD2 agrees at 11 bases. V was pared by 6 bases and J by 2 bases, with 4 bases of the junction left unmatched. CDR1 MNHNY and CDR2 SVGAGI come from the germline V gene (reference sequence). This CDR3 comprises 15 residues. The CDR3 DNA follows: TGTGCCAGCAGCACTAGCGGGAGACCCACAGATACGCAGTATTTT. Translation gives CASSTSGRPTDTQYF.

J is TRBJ2-6 and V is TRBV19; TRBD1 matches 7 bases. V gave up 7 bases and J gave up 0 bases; unmatched junction bases: 9. The CDR3 totals 17 residues. Per the germline V gene, CDR1 is LNHDA and CDR2 is SQIVND (reference sequence). The DNA of the CDR3 is TGTGCCAGTACCGACTCTCCAGGGGGCTCTGGGGCCAACGTCCTGACTTTC. Amino acid sequence: CASTDSPGGSGANVLTF.

The chain recombines TRBV30 with TRBJ1-1; perhaps TRBD1 as D (6 bases). Germline V gene lookup returns CDR1 GTSNPN and CDR2 SVGIG (reference sequence). V lost 0 bases to trimming and J lost 0 bases, with 11 bases between them. CDR3 length equals 15 residues. The CDR3 sequence: CAWSVTGTMNTEAFF. CDR3 DNA: TGTGCCTGGAGTGTAACGGGGACAATGAACACTGAAGCTTTCTTT.

This clone was found once. The chain links TRBV5-1 to TRBJ2-7; the match to TRBD2 covers 9 bases. From germline, CDR1 is SGHRS and CDR2 YFSETQ. The CDR3 length is 14 residues. V was clipped by 5 bases and J by 6 bases; unmatched bases: 9. CDR3 amino acids: CASRAGGPFGEQYF. The CDR3 bases are TGCGCCAGCAGAGCGGGGGGACCCTTTGGCGAGCAGTACTTC.

CDR3 in DNA: TGTGCTAGTGGTTTGGGGACAGGGGTGCAGTACTTC. Amino acid sequence: CASGLGTGVQYF. The chain carries TRBV12-5 and TRBJ2-7; 9 bases fit TRBD1. Trimming at V came to 1 base and at J to 9 bases, leaving 1 base not matched to a gene. Germline V gene lookup returns CDR1 LGHNT and CDR2 FRNRAP. The CDR3 covers 12 residues.

With respect to this clone: At one end, the junction sequence differs from germline, possibly due to a read error. The V call is TRBV5-4, the J call TRBJ1-1, with 7 bases fitting TRBD1. The germline V gene has CDR1 SGHNT and CDR2 YYREEE (reference sequence). The CDR3 covers 15 residues. CDR3 coding DNA: TGTGCCAGCAGCACCAGACAGGGACCGAACACTGAAGCTTTTTTT. It specifies CASSTRQGPNTEAFF.

The J gene is TRBJ2-2, the V gene TRBV28, with 9 bases identical to TRBD1. Germline V gene sequence: CDR1 MDHEN, CDR2 SYDVKM. The CDR3 sequence is 16 residues long. V lost 6 bases and J lost 1; bases outside the gene matches: 6. The DNA for the CDR3 is TGTGCCAGCAGCCTAACGACAGGGGGGAACACCGGGGAGCTGTTTTTT. Protein product: CASSLTTGGNTGELFF.

V is TRBV2 and J is TRBJ2-1; the match to TRBD2 covers 9 bases. The CDR3 has 15 amino acids. V was clipped by 4 bases and J by 4 bases; unmatched bases: 5. Germline CDR1 and CDR2: SNHLY and FYNNEI. The CDR3 loop is CASSGTSAGYNEQFF. The DNA for the CDR3 is TGTGCCAGCAGTGGGACTAGCGCAGGATACAATGAGCAGTTCTTC.

The chain carries TRBV27 and TRBJ2-7; D is ambiguous. The germline CDR1 and CDR2 sequences are MNHEY and SMNVEV (reference sequence). The CDR3 is 14 amino acids. Trimming removed 7 bases from V and 7 bases from J, with 20 bases in between. CDR3: CASIYLGRLGEQYF. The DNA of the CDR3 is TGTGCCAGCATCTATCTCGGACGGTTAGGGGAGCAGTACTTC.

The rearrangement links TRBV29-1 to TRBJ1-4; D is ambiguous. The length of the CDR3 is 12 residues. Germline assignment: CDR1 SQVTM and CDR2 ANQGSEA. V was pared by 4 bases and J by 7 bases, with 10 bases between. CDR3 coding DNA: TGCAGCGTTGTGGGTAGCGGTGAAAAACTGTTTTTT. It specifies CSVVGSGEKLFF.

V is TRBV28 and J is TRBJ1-1; D is possibly TRBD1 (6 bases). Trimming cost V 4 bases and J 2 bases, with 20 bases left between them. CDR1 MDHEN and CDR2 SYDVKM come from the germline V gene. This CDR3 region has 17 residues. The CDR3 here is CASSSPLRGGGNTEAFF. CDR3 sequence (DNA): TGTGCCAGCAGTTCCCCCCTGAGGGGGGGAGGAAACACTGAAGCTTTCTTT.

This rearrangement joins TRBV5-1 to TRBJ2-7, with a weak D call TRBD1 (5 bases). Trimming removed 7 bases at V and 2 bases at J, with 25 bases between. This CDR3 has 17 residues. CDR1 and CDR2 from the germline V gene are SGHRS and YFSETQ. CDR3 sequence reads: CASASGFQGKLAYEQYF. CDR3 nucleotides: TGCGCCAGCGCCTCAGGATTTCAGGGAAAATTGGCCTACGAGCAGTACTTC.

Concerning this clone itself: A much more abundant neighbour one base away suggests this may be a read error. The same CDR3 arises from other DNA sequences in this sample as well. This chain links TRBV7-2 with TRBJ2-5; D not certain. Trimming left V 3 bases short and J 5 bases short, with 4 bases between. The CDR3 covers 11 residues. CDR1 is SGHTA, CDR2 FQGNSA, per germline. The CDR3 DNA reads TGTGCCAGCAGCTTTGGGGAGACCCAGTACTTC. This encodes CASSFGETQYF.

The chain recombines TRBV27 with TRBJ2-3; D gene unclear. CDR1 MNHEY and CDR2 SMNVEV come from the germline V gene (reference sequence). Trimming cost V 7 bases and J 1 base, with 12 bases left between them. The CDR3 is 14 residues long. The CDR3: CASKQGIRTDTQYF. The CDR3 nucleotides are TGTGCCAGCAAACAAGGGATTCGCACAGATACGCAGTATTTT.

The chain employs TRBV6-6 and TRBJ1-2, with TRBD1 as a possible D gene (5 bases). The germline gives CDR1 MNHNY, CDR2 SVGAGI (reference sequence). V lost 6 bases and J lost 5, with 16 bases in between. The CDR3 covers 14 residues. CDR3 residues: CASRTQGGVYGYTF. The CDR3 nucleotides read TGTGCCAGCAGAACCCAAGGAGGGGTATATGGCTACACCTTC.

Concerning this clone: The same CDR3 arises from other DNA sequences in this sample as well. The gene calls are TRBV28 and TRBJ1-1; D gene unclear. Trimming removed 3 bases from V and 0 bases from J, with 8 bases in between. The CDR3 has 14 amino acids. Germline-derived CDR1 and CDR2 are MDHEN and SYDVKM. Here the CDR3 DNA reads TGTGCCAGCAGTTTGGTGCAGATGAACACTGAAGCTTTCTTT. Translating gives CASSLVQMNTEAFF.

The chain joins TRBV7-2 to TRBJ2-1, with TRBD2 identical over 9 bases. Looked up from germline, CDR1 is SGHTA and CDR2 is FQGNSA. The V segment lost 1 base and the J segment 1 base; nucleotides outside the gene matches: 2. This CDR3 is built from 16 residues. CDR3 protein: CASSLGLAASYNEQFF. The CDR3 nucleotides are TGTGCCAGCAGCTTAGGACTAGCGGCATCCTACAATGAGCAGTTCTTC.

The V gene is TRBV19, the J gene TRBJ1-6; D perhaps matches TRBD1 (5 bases). The V gene lost 7 bases and the J gene lost 0 bases, with 13 bases spanning the gap. The CDR3 sequence is 16 residues long. Germline lookup yields CDR1 LNHDA and CDR2 SQIVND (reference sequence). The DNA of the CDR3 is TGTGCCAGTACTCGGACCGGACACTCCTATAATTCACCCCTCCACTTT. It specifies CASTRTGHSYNSPLHF.